One TCR beta chain is described in this entry. The antigen remains unidentified. Assay: immunoSEQ multiplex PCR; the TCRdb copy retains only in-frame clones and omits some. The sample holds 20,000 or so clones, around 84% seen once. The time point is: 266 days after commencement of treatment, after nivolumab therapy. Specified treatment: AdE1-LMPpoly-expanded autologous EBV-specific T-cell therapy followed by anti-PD-1 nivolumab. This entry belongs to a study of EBV T-cell therapy then PD-1 blockade in nasopharyngeal carcinoma. This sample comprised CD8+ T cells from blood, obtained around day 300 from a patient whose treatment included autologous EBV-specific T cells and nivolumab. This clonotype was obtained from a man between 40 and 49 years old with nasopharyngeal carcinoma.

The CDR3 DNA reads as TGCGCCAGCAGTGAGTCTTCTCGCATCCCGGGCACAGATACGCAGTATTTT. Translation gives CASSESSRIPGTDTQYF. This chain uses TRBV10-2 with TRBJ2-3, with no clear D. The CDR3 loop spans 17 amino acids. V was cut by 0 bases and J by 1 base, with 14 bases left in between. Germline values: CDR1 WSHSY, CDR2 SAAADI.